This T cell receptor (beta chain) came from a study of T cells in Graves' hyperthyroidism and ophthalmopathy. Study-level background: At the time of initial diagnosis and before any treatment, peripheral blood was collected.

Exclusion of a patient resulted from uncontrolled infection, other autoimmune disease, pregnancy or lactation. Blood dates from first hyperthyroidism diagnosis, before any ophthalmopathy symptoms. This clonotype was observed a few times. Its specificity is not known. The CDR3 covers 13 residues. Trimming took 7 bases from V and 0 from J, leaving 10 bases between them. The germline gives CDR1 SGHDN, CDR2 FVKESK. Amplification of TCR beta CDR3 regions was performed using RNA transcripts as template. A set of HTBI primers served as the primers for a first-round RT-PCR of the TCR CDR3. TCRdb reprocessed the multiplex PCR reads with MiXCR, giving one entry per CDR3 protein. The data hold hundreds of thousands of distinct CDR3 sequences, with about 14% observed a single time. Study results and caveats: Among clonotypes expanded in thyroid above 0.001, most were also found in blood.

The sequenced sample was blood. The J gene is TRBJ2-7, the V gene TRBV14; D may be TRBD1 or TRBD2 (5 bases each). The sequence came from a woman between 25 and 40 years old with Graves' hyperthyroidism that later progressed to Graves' ophthalmopathy. The CDR3 here is CASTRDHSYEQYF. CDR3 coding DNA: TGTGCCAGCACCCGGGACCACTCCTACGAGCAGTACTTC.